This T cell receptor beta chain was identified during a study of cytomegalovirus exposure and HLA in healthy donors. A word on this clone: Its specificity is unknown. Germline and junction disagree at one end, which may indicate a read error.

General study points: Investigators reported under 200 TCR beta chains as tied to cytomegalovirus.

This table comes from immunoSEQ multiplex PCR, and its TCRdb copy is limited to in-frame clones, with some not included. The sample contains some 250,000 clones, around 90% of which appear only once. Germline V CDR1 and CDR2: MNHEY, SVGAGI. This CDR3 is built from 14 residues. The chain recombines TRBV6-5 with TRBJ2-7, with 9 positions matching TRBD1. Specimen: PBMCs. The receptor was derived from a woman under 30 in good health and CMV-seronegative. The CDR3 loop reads CASRTGQGLYVQYF. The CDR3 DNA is TGTGCCAGCAGAACGGGACAGGGCCTCTACGTGCAGTACTTC.